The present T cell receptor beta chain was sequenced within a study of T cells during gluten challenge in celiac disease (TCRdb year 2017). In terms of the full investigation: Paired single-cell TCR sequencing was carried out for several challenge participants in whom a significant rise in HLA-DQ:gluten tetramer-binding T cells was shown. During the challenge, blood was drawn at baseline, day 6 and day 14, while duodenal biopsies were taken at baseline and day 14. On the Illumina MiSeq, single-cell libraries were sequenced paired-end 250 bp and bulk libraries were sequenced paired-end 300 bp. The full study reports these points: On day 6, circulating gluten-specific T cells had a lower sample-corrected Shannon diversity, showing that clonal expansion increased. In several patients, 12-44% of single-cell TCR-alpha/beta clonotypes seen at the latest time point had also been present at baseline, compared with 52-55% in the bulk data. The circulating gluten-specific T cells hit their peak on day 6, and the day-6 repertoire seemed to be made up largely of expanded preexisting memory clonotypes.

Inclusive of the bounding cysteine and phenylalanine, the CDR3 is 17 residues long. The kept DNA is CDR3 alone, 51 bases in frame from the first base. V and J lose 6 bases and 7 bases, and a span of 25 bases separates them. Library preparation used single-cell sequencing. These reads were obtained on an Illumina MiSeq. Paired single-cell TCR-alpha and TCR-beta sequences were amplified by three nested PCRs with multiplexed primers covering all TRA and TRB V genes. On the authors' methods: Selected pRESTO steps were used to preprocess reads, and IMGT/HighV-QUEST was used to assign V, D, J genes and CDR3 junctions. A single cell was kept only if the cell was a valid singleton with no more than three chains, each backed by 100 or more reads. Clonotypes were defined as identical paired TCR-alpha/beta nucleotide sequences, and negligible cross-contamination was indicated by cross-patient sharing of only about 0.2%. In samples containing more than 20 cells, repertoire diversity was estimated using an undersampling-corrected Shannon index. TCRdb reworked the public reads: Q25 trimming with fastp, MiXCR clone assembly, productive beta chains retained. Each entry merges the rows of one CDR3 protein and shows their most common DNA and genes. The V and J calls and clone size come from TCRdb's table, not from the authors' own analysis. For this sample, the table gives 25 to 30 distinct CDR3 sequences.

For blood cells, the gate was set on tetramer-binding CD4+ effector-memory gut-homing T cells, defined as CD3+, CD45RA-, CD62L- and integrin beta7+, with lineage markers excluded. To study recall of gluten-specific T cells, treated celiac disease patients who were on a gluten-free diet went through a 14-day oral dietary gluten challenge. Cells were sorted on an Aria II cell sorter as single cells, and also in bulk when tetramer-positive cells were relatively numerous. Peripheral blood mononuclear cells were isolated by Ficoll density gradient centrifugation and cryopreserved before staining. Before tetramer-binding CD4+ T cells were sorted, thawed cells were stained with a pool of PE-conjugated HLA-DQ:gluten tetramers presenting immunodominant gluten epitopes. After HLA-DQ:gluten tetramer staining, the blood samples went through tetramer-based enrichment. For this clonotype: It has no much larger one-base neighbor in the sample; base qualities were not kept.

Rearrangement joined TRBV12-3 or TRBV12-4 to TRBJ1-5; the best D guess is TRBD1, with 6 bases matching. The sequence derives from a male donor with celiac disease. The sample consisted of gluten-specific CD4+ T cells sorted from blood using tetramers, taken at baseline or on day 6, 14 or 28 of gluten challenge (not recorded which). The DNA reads TGTGCCAGCAGGGATGATTACTGGATGGGTGGGACACAGCCCCAGCATTTT. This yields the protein CASRDDYWMGGTQPQHF.